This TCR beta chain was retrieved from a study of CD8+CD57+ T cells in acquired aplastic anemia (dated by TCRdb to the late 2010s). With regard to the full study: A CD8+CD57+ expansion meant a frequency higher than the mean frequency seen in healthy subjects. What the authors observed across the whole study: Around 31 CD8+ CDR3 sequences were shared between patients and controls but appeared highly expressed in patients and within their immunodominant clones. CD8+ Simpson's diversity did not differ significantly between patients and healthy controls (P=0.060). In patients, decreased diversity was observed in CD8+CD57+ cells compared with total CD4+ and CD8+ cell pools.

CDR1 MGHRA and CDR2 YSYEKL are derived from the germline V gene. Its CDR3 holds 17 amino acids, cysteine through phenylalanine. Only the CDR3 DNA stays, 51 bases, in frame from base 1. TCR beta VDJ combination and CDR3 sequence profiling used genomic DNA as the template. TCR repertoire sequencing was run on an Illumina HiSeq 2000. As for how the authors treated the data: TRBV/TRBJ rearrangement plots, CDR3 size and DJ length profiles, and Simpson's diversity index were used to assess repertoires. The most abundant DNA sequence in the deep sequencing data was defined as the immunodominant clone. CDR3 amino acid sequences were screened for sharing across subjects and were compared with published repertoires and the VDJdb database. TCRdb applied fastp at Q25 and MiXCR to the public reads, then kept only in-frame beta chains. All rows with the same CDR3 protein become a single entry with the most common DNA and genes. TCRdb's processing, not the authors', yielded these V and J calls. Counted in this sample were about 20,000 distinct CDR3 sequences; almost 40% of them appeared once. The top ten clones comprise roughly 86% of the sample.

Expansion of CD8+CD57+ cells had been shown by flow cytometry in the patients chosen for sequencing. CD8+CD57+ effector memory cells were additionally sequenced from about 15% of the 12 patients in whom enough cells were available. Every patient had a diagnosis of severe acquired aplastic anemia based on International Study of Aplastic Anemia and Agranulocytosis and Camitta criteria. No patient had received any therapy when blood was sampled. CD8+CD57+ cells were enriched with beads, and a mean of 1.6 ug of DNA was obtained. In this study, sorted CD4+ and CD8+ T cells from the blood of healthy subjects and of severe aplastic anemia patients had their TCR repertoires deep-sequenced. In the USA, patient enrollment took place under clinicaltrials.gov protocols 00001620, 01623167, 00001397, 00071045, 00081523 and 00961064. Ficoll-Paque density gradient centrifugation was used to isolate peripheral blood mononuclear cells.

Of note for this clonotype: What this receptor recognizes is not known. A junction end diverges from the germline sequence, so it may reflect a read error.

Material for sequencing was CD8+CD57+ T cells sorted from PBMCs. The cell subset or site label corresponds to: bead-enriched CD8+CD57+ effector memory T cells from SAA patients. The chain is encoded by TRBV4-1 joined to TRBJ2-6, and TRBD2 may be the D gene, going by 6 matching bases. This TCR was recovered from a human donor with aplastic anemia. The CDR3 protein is CASSPSGWFSGANVLTF. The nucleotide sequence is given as TGTGCCAGCAGCCCCAGCGGGTGGTTCTCTGGGGCCAACGTCCTGACTTTC.